Listed below are T cell receptor beta chains from one sample, sequenced in a study of cytomegalovirus exposure and HLA in healthy donors. Clones were read by immunoSEQ multiplex PCR, and TCRdb kept only the in-frame ones, dropping some. The data hold fewer than 120,000 clones, with approximately 89% observed a single time. Sequencing input: PBMCs. Source of these receptors: a woman aged 18-29 years in good health and CMV-seronegative. CDR3s include the opening cysteine and the closing phenylalanine or tryptophan. A D gene is named only where the DNA matches it firmly. Clone size is given for some rows only: seen once, a few or many times, or a class if the clone is expanded.

NA	TRBJ1-1	TRBV11-2	TRBD1	15	TGTGCCAGCGCCCTACACAGGGGGGTGAACACTGAAGCTTTCTTT	CASALHRGVNTEAFF
NA	TRBJ1-5	TRBV18	TRBD1	16	TGTGCCAGCTCACCGACCGGGACAGGCAGCAATCAGCCCCAGCATTTT	CASSPTGTGSNQPQHF
NA	TRBJ1-2	TRBV7-2	TRBD1	14	TGTGCCAGCAGCTTTGACAGGGGCGGATATGGCTACACCTTC	CASSFDRGGYGYTF
NA	TRBJ1-2	TRBV19	NA	14	TGTGCCAGTAGTATTAGGGGCGGAGAGAATGGCTACACCTTC	CASSIRGGENGYTF
NA	TRBJ2-1	TRBV6-1	NA	15	TGTGCCAGCAGTGAATGGACAGCTCAGGGCGATGAGCAGTTCTTC	CASSEWTAQGDEQFF
NA	TRBJ1-2	TRBV6-4	TRBD1	14	TGTGCCAGCAGTGACTCTGAGACAGGGAATGGCTACACCTTC	CASSDSETGNGYTF
NA	TRBJ2-5	TRBV30	TRBD2	16	TGTGCCTGGAGTGGAACTCTAGCGGGGGGAGGGGAGACCCAGTACTTC	CAWSGTLAGGGETQYF
NA	TRBJ2-3	TRBV7-6	NA	18	TGTGCCAGCAGCTCACGAGTTGCCGGGGAGCCTAAGGTAGATACGCAGTATTTT	CASSSRVAGEPKVDTQYF
NA	TRBJ2-3	TRBV6-5	NA	14	TGTGCCAGCAGCCTCGACGAGGACACAGATACGCAGTATTTT	CASSLDEDTDTQYF
NA	TRBJ1-4	TRBV27	NA	16	TGTGCCAGCAGTTTATCAGGGGGGGCAACTAATGAAAAACTGTTTTTT	CASSLSGGATNEKLFF
NA	TRBJ1-4	TRBV7-2	TRBD1	14	TGTGCCAGCAGCAAGACAGGGTTTAATGAAAAACTGTTTTTT	CASSKTGFNEKLFF
NA	TRBJ2-1	TRBV4-3	NA	17	TGCGCCAGCAGCCAAGATGGAGGGGCCGGTGGGTACAATGAGCAGTTCTTC	CASSQDGGAGGYNEQFF
NA	TRBJ2-3	TRBV12-5	NA	15	TGTGCTAGTGGTCCGGACGGACAGAGCACAGATACGCAGTATTTT	CASGPDGQSTDTQYF
many	TRBJ1-2	TRBV5-1	NA	17	TGCGCCAGCAGCTTGGGACGGGGAGGTGGGTACGACTATGGCTACACCTTC	CASSLGRGGGYDYGYTF
NA	TRBJ2-7	TRBV15	NA	15	TGTGCCACCAGCAGAGAGGGGGGGCGGCTTGAGGAGCAGTACTTC	CATSREGGRLEEQYF
NA	TRBJ1-2	TRBV28	NA	13	TGTGCCAGCAGTTTCACAGGGATGGATGGCTACACCTTC	CASSFTGMDGYTF
NA	TRBJ2-1	TRBV7-9	TRBD2	15	TGTGCCAGCAGCCTCATCGGCGGGAGAATCAATGAGCAGTTCTTC	CASSLIGGRINEQFF
NA	TRBJ2-2	TRBV28	NA	11	TGTGCCAGCAGTTCCGTGGGGGAGCTGTTTTTT	CASSSVGELFF
NA	TRBJ2-7	TRBV4-2	TRBD1	16	TGTGCCAGCAGCCAAGATCATGGGGACAGCTCCTACGAGCAGTACTTC	CASSQDHGDSSYEQYF
NA	TRBJ2-5	TRBV10-3	NA	13	TGTGCCATCAGTGTTGGGGCCGGGGAGACCCAGTACTTC	CAISVGAGETQYF
once	TRBJ1-1	TRBV10-1	TRBD1	14	TGCGCCAGCAGGGGGGGACAGCTGAACACTGAAGCTTTCTTT	CASRGGQLNTEAFF
once	TRBJ2-1	TRBV5-4	NA	17	TGTGCCAGCAGCCCTTCTACGACTAGGAGGATCGACAATGAGCAGTTCTTC	CASSPSTTRRIDNEQFF
once	TRBJ2-1	TRBV28	TRBD2	13	TGTGCCACCTCTAGCGGGAGCCGGAATGAGCAGTTCTTC	CATSSGSRNEQFF
NA	TRBJ1-1	TRBV5-1	NA	13	TGCGCCAGCAGCTTGATCCAGAACACTGAAGCTTTCTTT	CASSLIQNTEAFF
NA	TRBJ2-2	TRBV28	NA	14	TGTGCCAGCAGTTTAGCAGGAAACACCGGGGAGCTGTTTTTT	CASSLAGNTGELFF
NA	TRBJ2-3	TRBV2	NA	14	TGTGCCAGCAACGGGAGAAGGAGCACAGATACGCAGTATTTT	CASNGRRSTDTQYF
NA	TRBJ2-5	TRBV4-3	NA	15	TGCGCCAGCAGCCAAGTCGCGACAGGCCAAGAGACCCAGTACTTC	CASSQVATGQETQYF
NA	TRBJ1-2	TRBV30	TRBD1	13	TGTGCCTGGAGTTCCGGGACAGGGGATGGCTACACCTTC	CAWSSGTGDGYTF
NA	TRBJ1-3	TRBV30	NA	13	TGTGCCTGGAGTGTTGCGTTCGAAAACACCATATATTTT	CAWSVAFENTIYF
NA	TRBJ2-7	TRBV19	TRBD1	15	TGTGCCAGTAGTCCGGGGACAGGTCGGGGGATTGGGCAGTACTTC	CASSPGTGRGIGQYF
NA	TRBJ2-7	TRBV7-8	NA	14	TGTGCCAGCAGCTTAGGGACAAGCACCTACGAGCAGTACTTC	CASSLGTSTYEQYF
NA	TRBJ2-5	TRBV4-2	TRBD2	17	TGTGCCAGCAGCCAAGAACCCAGCAGCGGGGGGGCGGAGACCCAGTACTTC	CASSQEPSSGGAETQYF
NA	TRBJ1-2	TRBV27	TRBD1	13	TGTGCCAGCAGTTTGTCAGGGGGCAGTGGCTACACCTTC	CASSLSGGSGYTF
NA	TRBJ2-3	TRBV7-9	NA	12	TGTGCCAGCAGCCTGTCTACCGATACGCAGTATTTT	CASSLSTDTQYF
NA	TRBJ1-6	TRBV4-3	NA	14	TGCGCCAGCAGCCAAGCGGCGGGGAATTCACCCCTCCACTTT	CASSQAAGNSPLHF
NA	TRBJ2-4	TRBV13	TRBD1	16	TGTGCCAGCAGCGCCACCGGGACAGGGGAGGAAAACATTCAGTACTTC	CASSATGTGEENIQYF
NA	TRBJ2-3	TRBV15	TRBD1	16	TGTGCCACCAGCACGGGACAGGCAATAAACACAGATACGCAGTATTTT	CATSTGQAINTDTQYF
NA	TRBJ2-3	TRBV7-6	NA	12	TGTGCCAGCAGCGAGGCCTCTAATACGCAGTATTTT	CASSEASNTQYF
NA	TRBJ2-7	TRBV19	NA	13	TGTGCCAGTAGGCCGCAGGGCCCATTCGAGCAGTACTTC	CASRPQGPFEQYF
few	TRBJ1-4	TRBV7-6	NA	13	TGTGCCAGCAGCACCATCAGGGGCGGAAAACTGTTTTTT	CASSTIRGGKLFF
NA	TRBJ1-5	TRBV18	NA	14	TGTGCCAGCTCACCCCCAGGGATCAATCAGCCCCAGCATTTT	CASSPPGINQPQHF
NA	TRBJ1-3	TRBV9	NA	15	TGTGCCAGCAGCGTCGGGAGTCACTCTGGAAACACCATATATTTT	CASSVGSHSGNTIYF
NA	TRBJ2-5	TRBV6-4	NA	13	TGTGCCAGCAGTCGGACTAATGAAGAGACCCAGTACTTC	CASSRTNEETQYF
NA	TRBJ2-2	TRBV10-1	TRBD2	16	TGCGCCAGCAGGGGGGGGCTAGCGGGAGGTACCGGGGAGCTGTTTTTT	CASRGGLAGGTGELFF
NA	TRBJ2-3	TRBV7-6	TRBD2	18	TGTGCCAGCAGCTTAGCGAGGATTAGGCTGGGCGGGAGTGGTACGCAGTATTTT	CASSLARIRLGGSGTQYF
once	TRBJ1-2	TRBV11-2	TRBD1	13	TGTGCCAGCAGGACAGGGGGCGATTATGGCTACACCTTC	CASRTGGDYGYTF
NA	TRBJ1-1	TRBV9	NA	12	TGTGCCAGCAGCGTAGTGGGGAGGGAAGCTTTCTTT	CASSVVGREAFF
NA	TRBJ2-3	TRBV4-3	TRBD2	19	TGCGCCAGCAGCCGCAGGGGCCAAGGTGCTAGCGGGGGGGCAGATACGCAGTATTTT	CASSRRGQGASGGADTQYF
NA	TRBJ1-2	TRBV21-1	NA	14	TGTGCCAGCAGCAATGGACAGGTCAACTATGGCTACACCTTC	CASSNGQVNYGYTF
NA	TRBJ1-5	TRBV25-1	NA	14	TGTGCCAGCAGTGAGAGGCACCTCAATCAGCCCCAGCATTTT	CASSERHLNQPQHF
NA	TRBJ1-1	TRBV10-3	TRBD1	15	TGTGCCATCAGTGAGTCTACAGGGGGTAACACTGAAGCTTTCTTT	CAISESTGGNTEAFF
NA	TRBJ2-1	TRBV5-4	TRBD1	18	TGTGCCAGCAGCTTGATAAGGACGAGCGCAGGGGGCTACAATGAGCAGTTCTTC	CASSLIRTSAGGYNEQFF
NA	TRBJ2-3	TRBV6-4	TRBD2	14	TGTGCCAGCAGTACTAGCGGGGAAAAAGATACGCAGTATTTT	CASSTSGEKDTQYF
NA	TRBJ2-3	TRBV27	TRBD2	16	TGTGCCAGCACCCCCTTAGAAGCGGGGGTAACAGATACGCAGTATTTT	CASTPLEAGVTDTQYF
once	TRBJ1-2	TRBV11-2	NA	12	TGTGCCAGCAGCTTTAGACAGTCTGGCTACACCTTC	CASSFRQSGYTF